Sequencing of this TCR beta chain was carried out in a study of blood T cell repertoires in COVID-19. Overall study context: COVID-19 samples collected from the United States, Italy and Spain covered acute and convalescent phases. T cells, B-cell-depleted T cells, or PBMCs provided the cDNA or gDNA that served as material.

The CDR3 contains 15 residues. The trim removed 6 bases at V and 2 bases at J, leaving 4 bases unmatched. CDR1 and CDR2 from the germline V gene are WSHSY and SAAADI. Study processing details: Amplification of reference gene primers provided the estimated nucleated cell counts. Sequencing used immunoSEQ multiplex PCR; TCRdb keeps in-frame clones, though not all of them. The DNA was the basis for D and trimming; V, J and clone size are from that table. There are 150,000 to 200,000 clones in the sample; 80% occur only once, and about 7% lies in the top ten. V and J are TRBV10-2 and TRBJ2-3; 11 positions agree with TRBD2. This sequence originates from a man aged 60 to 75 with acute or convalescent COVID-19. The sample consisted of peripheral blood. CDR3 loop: CASRGLAGHTDTQYF. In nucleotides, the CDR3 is TGCGCCAGCAGAGGACTAGCGGGCCACACAGATACGCAGTATTTT.